The TCR beta chain described here comes from a study of blood T cell repertoires in COVID-19. Authors' methods: The authors estimated nucleated cell counts from reference gene primer amplification. Profiled with immunoSEQ multiplex PCR; TCRdb holds only in-frame clones, not every one. V and J calls plus clone size are reproduced from that table; the DNA served to infer D and trimming. Of some 42,000 clones listed, around nine tenths are singletons. The CDR3 has 15 amino acids. The sample was peripheral blood. The genes are TRBV21-1 and TRBJ2-5; TRBD1 is taken as the D call from the table, unchecked against the DNA. TRBV21-1 is a pseudogene. The TCR comes from a human donor in a cohort sampled during active COVID-19. The CDR3 loop reads CASSTLQGHQETQYF. Here the CDR3 DNA reads TGTGCCAGCTCAACACTACAGGGTCACCAAGAGACCCAGTACTTC.